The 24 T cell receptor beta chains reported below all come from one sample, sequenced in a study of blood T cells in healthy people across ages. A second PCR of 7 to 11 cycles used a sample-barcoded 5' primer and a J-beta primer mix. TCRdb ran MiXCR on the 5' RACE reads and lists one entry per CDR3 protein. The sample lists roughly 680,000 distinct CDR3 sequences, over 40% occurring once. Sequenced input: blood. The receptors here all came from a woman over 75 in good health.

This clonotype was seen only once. For the CDR3, the DNA is TGCGCCAGCAGCCGTCTATGGGTGACGCAAGAGACCCAGTACTTC. Its protein product is CASSRLWVTQETQYF. The rearrangement joins TRBV4-1 to TRBJ2-5; no clear D gene. There are 15 residues in the CDR3. Trimming removed 4 bases from V and 2 bases from J, with 14 bases in between. CDR1 is MGHRA, CDR2 YSYEKL, per germline.

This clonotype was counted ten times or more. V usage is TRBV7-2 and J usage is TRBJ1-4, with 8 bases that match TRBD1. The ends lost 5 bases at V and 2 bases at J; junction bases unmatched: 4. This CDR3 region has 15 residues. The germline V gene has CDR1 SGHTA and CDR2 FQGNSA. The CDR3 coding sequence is TGTGCCAGCAGCCACAGGACAGGGACTAATGAAAAACTGTTTTTT. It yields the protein CASSHRTGTNEKLFF. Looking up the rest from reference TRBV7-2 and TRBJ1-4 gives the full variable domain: GAGVSQSPSNKVTEKGKDVELRCDPISGHTALYWYRQSLGQGLEFLIYFQGNSAPDKSGLPSDRFSAERTGGSVSTLTIQRTQQEDSAVYLCASSHRTGTNEKLFFGSGTQLSVL.

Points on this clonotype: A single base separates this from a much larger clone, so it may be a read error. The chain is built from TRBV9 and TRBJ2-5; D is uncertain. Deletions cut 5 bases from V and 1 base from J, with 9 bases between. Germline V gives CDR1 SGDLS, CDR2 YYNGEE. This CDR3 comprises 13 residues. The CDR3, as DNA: TGTGCCAGCAGGGTACAGATCCAAGAGACCCAGTACTTC. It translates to CASRVQIQETQYF.

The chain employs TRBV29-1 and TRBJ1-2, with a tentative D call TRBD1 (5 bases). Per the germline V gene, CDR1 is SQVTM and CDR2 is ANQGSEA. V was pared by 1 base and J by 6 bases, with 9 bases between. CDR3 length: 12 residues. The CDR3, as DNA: TGCAGCGTTGAAGTGGGGGGTAATGGCTACACCTTC. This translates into CSVEVGGNGYTF.

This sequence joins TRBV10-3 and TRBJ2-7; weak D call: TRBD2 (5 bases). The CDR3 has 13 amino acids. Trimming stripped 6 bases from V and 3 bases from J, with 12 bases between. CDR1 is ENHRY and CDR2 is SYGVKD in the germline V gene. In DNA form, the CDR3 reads TGTGCCATCAGACCTAGGACTGGCTACGAGCAGTACTTC. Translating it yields CAIRPRTGYEQYF.

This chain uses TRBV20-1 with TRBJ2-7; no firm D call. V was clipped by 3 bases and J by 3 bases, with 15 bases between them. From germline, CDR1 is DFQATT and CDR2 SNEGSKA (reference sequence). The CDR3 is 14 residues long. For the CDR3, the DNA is TGCAGTGCTAGCTCAGTCGCGATAGACTACGAGCAGTACTTC. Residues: CSASSVAIDYEQYF.

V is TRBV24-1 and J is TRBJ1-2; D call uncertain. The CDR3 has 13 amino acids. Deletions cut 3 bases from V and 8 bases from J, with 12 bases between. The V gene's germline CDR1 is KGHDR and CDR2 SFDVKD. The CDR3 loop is CATSDDPPGGYTF. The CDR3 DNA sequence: TGTGCCACCAGTGATGATCCTCCGGGAGGCTACACCTTC.

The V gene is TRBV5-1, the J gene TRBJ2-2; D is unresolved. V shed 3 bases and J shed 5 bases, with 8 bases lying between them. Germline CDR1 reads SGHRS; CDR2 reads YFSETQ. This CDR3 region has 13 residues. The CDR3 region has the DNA TGCGCCAGCAGCTCGGATACTACCGGGGAGCTGTTTTTT. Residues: CASSSDTTGELFF.

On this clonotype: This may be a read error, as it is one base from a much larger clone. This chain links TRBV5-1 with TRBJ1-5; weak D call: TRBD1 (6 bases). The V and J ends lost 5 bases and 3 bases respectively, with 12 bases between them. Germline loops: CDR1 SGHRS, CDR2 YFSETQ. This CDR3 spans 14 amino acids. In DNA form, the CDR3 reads TGCGCCAGCAGGCCTACAGGGAACAATCAGCCCCAGCATTTT. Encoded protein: CASRPTGNNQPQHF. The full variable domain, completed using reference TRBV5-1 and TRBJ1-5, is KAGVTQTPRYLIKTRGQQVTLSCSPISGHRSVSWYQQTPGQGLQFLFEYFSETQRNKGNFPGRFSGRQFSNSRSEMNVSTLELGDSALYLCASRPTGNNQPQHFGDGTRLSIL.

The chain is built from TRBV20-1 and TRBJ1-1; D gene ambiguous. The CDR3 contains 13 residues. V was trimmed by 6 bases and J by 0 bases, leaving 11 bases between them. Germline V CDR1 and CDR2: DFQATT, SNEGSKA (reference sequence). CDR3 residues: CSAPGSVNTEAFF. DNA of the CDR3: TGCAGTGCGCCAGGATCCGTGAACACTGAAGCTTTCTTT.

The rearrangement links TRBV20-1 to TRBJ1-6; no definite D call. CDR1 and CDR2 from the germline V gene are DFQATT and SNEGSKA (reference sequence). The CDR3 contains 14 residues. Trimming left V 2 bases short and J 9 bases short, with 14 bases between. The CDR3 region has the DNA TGCAGTGCTAGACCAGGTCCTTTCGGTTCACCCCTCCACTTT. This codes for CSARPGPFGSPLHF.

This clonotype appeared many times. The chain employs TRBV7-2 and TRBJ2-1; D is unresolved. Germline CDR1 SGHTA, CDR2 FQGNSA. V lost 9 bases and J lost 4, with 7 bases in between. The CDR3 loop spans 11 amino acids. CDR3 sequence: CASGKYNEQFF. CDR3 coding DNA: TGTGCCAGTGGGAAGTACAATGAGCAGTTCTTC. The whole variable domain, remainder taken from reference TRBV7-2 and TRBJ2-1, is GAGVSQSPSNKVTEKGKDVELRCDPISGHTALYWYRQSLGQGLEFLIYFQGNSAPDKSGLPSDRFSAERTGGSVSTLTIQRTQQEDSAVYLCASGKYNEQFFGPGTRLTVL.

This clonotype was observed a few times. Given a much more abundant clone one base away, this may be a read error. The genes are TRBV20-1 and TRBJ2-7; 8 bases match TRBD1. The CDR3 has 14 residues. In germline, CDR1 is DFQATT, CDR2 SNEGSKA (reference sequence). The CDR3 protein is CSLPSGQAYNEQYF. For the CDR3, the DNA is TGCAGCTTACCCTCGGGACAGGCCTACAATGAGCAGTACTTC.

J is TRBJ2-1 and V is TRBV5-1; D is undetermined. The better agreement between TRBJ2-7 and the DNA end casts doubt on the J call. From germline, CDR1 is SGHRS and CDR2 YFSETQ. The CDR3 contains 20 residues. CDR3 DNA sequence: TGCGCCAGCAGCTCGGGCCGTGCAAGTACGAACTACGGGTCCTACAATGAGCAGTACTTC. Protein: CASSSGRASTNYGSYNEQYF.

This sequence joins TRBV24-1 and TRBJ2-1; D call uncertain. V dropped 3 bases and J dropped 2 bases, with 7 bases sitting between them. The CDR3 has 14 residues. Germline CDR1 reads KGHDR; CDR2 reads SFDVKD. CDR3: CATSDGRPYNEQFF. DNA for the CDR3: TGTGCCACCAGTGATGGGCGGCCCTACAATGAGCAGTTCTTC.

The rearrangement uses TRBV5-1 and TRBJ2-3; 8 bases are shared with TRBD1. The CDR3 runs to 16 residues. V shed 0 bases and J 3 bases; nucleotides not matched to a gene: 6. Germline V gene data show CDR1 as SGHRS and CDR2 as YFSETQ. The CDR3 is CASSLARRQGTDTQYF. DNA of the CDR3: TGCGCCAGCAGCTTGGCCCGGAGACAGGGGACAGATACGCAGTATTTT.

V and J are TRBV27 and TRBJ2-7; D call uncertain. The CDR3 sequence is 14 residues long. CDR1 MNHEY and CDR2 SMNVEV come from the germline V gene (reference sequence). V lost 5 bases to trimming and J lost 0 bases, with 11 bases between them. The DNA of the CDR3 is TGTGCCAGCAGTCACCAGGCTAGCTCCTACGAGCAGTACTTC. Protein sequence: CASSHQASSYEQYF.

This CDR3 is CASSLNGGGNQPQHF. The CDR3 DNA reads as TGCGCCAGCAGCTTGAATGGGGGTGGTAATCAGCCCCAGCATTTT. The gene calls are TRBV5-1 and TRBJ1-5; D possibly corresponds to TRBD1 (5 bases). CDR3 size: 15 residues. The germline gives CDR1 SGHRS, CDR2 YFSETQ. V was cut by 1 base and J by 4 bases, with 12 bases left in between. The full variable domain, rest sourced from reference TRBV5-1 and TRBJ1-5, is KAGVTQTPRYLIKTRGQQVTLSCSPISGHRSVSWYQQTPGQGLQFLFEYFSETQRNKGNFPGRFSGRQFSNSRSEMNVSTLELGDSALYLCASSLNGGGNQPQHFGDGTRLSIL.

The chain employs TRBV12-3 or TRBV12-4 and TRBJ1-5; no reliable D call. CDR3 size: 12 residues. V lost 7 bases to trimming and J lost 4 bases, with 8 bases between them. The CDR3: CASTEDNQPQHF. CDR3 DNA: TGTGCCAGCACGGAGGATAATCAGCCCCAGCATTTT.

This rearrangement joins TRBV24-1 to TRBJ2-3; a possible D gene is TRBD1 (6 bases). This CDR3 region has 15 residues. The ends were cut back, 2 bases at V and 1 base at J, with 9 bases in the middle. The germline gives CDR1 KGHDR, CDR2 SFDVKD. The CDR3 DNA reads TGTGCCACCAGTGATTCCAGGGGAGGCACAGATACGCAGTATTTT. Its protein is CATSDSRGGTDTQYF.

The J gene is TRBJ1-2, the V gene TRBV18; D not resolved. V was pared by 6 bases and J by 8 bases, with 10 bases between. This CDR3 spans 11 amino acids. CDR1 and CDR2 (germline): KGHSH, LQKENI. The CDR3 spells CASSPNGGYTF. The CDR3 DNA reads TGTGCCAGCTCGCCTAATGGGGGCTACACCTTC.

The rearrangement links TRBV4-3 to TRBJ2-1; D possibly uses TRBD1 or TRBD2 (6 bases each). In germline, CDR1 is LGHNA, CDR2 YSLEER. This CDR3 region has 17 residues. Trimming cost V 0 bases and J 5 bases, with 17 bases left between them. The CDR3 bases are TGCGCCAGCAGCCAAGAACCGAGAGGGGGGCTCCACAATGAGCAGTTCTTC. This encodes CASSQEPRGGLHNEQFF.

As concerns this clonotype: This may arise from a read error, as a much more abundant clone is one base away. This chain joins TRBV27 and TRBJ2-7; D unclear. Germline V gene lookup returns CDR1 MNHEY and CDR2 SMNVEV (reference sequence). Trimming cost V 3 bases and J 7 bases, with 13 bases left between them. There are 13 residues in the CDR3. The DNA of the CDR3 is TGTGCCAGCAGTTTGCGGTCCCGTAATGAGCAGTACTTC. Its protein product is CASSLRSRNEQYF.

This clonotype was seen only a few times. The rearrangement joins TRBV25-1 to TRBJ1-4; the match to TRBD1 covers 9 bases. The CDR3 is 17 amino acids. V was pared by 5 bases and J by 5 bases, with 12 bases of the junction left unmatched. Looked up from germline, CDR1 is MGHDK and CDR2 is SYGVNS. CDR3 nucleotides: TGTGCCAGCAGTTTCCGGGACAGGGTCCAACTCAATGAAAAACTGTTTTTT. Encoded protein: CASSFRDRVQLNEKLFF.